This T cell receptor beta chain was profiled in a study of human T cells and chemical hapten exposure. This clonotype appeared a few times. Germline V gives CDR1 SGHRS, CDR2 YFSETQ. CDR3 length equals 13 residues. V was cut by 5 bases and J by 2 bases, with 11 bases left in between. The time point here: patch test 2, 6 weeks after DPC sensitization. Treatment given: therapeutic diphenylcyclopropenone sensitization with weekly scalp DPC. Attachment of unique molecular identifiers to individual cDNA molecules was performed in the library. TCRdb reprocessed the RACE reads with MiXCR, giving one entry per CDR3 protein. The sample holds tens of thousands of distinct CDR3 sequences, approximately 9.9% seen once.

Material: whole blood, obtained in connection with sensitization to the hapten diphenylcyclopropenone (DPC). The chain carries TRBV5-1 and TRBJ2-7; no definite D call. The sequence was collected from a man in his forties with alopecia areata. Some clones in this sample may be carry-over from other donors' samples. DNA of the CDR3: TGCGCCAGCAGAATTGCGCCCACCTACGAGCAGTACGTC. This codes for CASRIAPTYEQYV.